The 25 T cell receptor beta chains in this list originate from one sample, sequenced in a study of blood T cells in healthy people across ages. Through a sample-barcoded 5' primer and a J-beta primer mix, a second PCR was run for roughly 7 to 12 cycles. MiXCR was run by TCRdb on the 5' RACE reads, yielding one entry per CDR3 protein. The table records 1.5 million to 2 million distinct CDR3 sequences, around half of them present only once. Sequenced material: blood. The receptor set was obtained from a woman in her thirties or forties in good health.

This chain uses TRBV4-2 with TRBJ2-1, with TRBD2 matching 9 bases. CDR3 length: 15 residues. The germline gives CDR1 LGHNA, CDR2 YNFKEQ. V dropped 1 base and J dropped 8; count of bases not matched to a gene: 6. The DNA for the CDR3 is TGTGCCAGCAGCCAAGTTAGCGGGGGAAACGATGAGCAGTTCTTC. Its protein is CASSQVSGGNDEQFF.

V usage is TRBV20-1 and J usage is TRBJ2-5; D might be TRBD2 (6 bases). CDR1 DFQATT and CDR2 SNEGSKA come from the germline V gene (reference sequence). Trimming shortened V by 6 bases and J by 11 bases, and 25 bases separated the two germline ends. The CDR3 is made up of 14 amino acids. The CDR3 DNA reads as TGCAGTGCCACAAAATACGGGAGCAACAATGAGCAGTACTTC. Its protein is CSATKYGSNNEQYF.

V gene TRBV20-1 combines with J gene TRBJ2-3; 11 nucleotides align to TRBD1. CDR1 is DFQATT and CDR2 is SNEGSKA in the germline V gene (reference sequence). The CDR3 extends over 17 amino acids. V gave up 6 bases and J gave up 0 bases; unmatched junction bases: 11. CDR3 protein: CSARTGGSLTSTDTQYF. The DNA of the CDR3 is TGCAGTGCCAGGACAGGGGGCAGTTTGACTAGCACAGATACGCAGTATTTT.

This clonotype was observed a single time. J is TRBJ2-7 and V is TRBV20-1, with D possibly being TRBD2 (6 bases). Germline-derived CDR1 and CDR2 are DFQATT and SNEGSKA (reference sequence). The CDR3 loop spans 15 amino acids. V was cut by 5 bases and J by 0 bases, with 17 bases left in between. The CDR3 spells CSALPVAGPSYEQYF. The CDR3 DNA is TGCAGTGCTTTGCCGGTGGCGGGGCCCTCCTACGAGCAGTACTTC.

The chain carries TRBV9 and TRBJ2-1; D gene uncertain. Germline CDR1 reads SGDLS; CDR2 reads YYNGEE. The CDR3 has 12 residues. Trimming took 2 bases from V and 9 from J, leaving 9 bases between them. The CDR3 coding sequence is TGTGCCAGCAGCGTGGAGCAAACTGAGCAGTTCTTC. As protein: CASSVEQTEQFF. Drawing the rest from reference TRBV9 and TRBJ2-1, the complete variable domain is DSGVTQTPKHLITATGQRVTLRCSPRSGDLSVYWYQQSLDQGLQFLIQYYNGEERAKGNILERFSAQQFPDLHSELNLSSLELGDSALYFCASSVEQTEQFFGPGTRLTVL.

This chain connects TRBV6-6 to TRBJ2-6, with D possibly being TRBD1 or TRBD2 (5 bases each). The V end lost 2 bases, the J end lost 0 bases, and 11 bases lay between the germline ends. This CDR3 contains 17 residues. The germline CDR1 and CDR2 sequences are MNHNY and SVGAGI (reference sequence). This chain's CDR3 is CASSYLGTASGANVLTF. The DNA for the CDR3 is TGTGCCAGCAGTTACCTTGGGACCGCCTCTGGGGCCAACGTCCTGACTTTC.

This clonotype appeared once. The CDR3 nucleotides are TGCAGTGCTCGCCGACAGGGGTGGGATAGCAATCAGCCCCAGCATTTT. As protein: CSARRQGWDSNQPQHF. This chain uses TRBV20-1 with TRBJ1-5; 8 nucleotides agree with TRBD1. V lost 5 bases and J lost 0; bases outside the gene matches: 9. Per the germline V gene, CDR1 is DFQATT and CDR2 is SNEGSKA (reference sequence). The CDR3 has 16 amino acids.

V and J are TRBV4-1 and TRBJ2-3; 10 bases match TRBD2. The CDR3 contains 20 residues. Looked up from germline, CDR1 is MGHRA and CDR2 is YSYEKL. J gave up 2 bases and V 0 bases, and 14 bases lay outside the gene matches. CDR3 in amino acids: CASSQEFSGFTSGATDTQYF. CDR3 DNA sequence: TGCGCCAGCAGCCAAGAATTTTCGGGTTTTACTAGCGGGGCCACAGATACGCAGTATTTT.

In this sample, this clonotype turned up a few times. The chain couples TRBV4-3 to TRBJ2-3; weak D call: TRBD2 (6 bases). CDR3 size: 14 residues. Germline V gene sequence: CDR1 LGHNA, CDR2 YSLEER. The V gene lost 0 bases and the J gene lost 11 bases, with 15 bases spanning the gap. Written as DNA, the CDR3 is TGCGCCAGCAGCCAAGAAGTGCGGGGAGGACTGCAGTATTTT. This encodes CASSQEVRGGLQYF.

The CDR3 sequence: CSAAFGGQYF. CDR3 bases: TGCAGTGCTGCTTTCGGGGGGCAGTATTTT. This chain uses TRBV20-1 with TRBJ2-3, with D perhaps matching TRBD2 (6 bases). Germline CDR1 is DFQATT and CDR2 is SNEGSKA (reference sequence). The V end lost 5 bases, the J end lost 11 bases, and 11 bases lay between the germline ends. This CDR3 spans 10 amino acids.

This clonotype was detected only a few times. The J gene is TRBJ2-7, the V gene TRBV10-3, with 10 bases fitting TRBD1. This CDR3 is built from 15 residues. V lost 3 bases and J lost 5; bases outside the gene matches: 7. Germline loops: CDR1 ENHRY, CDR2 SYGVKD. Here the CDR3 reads CAISDTGTGVDEQYF. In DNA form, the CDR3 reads TGTGCCATCAGTGATACAGGGACAGGGGTGGACGAGCAGTACTTC.

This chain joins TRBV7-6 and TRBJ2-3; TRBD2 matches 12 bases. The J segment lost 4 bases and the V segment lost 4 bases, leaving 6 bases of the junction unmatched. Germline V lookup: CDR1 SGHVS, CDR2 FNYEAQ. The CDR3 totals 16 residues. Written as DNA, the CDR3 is TGTGCCAGCAGCTCGCCTAGCGGGGGGGCCCCAGATACGCAGTATTTT. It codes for CASSSPSGGAPDTQYF.

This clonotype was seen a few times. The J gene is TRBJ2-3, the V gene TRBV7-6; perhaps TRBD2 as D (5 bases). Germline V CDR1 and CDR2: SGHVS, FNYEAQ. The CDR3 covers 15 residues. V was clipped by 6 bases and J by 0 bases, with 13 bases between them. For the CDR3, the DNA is TGTGCCAGCAGGCCCTCTCGAGGGAGCACAGATACGCAGTATTTT. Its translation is CASRPSRGSTDTQYF.

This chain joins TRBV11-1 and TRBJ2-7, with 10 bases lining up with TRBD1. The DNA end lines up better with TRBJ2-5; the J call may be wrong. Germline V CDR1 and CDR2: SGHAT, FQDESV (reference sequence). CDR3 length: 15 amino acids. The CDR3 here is CASSLDRGLGETQYF. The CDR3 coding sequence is TGTGCCAGCAGCCTTGACAGGGGGCTAGGAGAGACCCAGTACTTC.

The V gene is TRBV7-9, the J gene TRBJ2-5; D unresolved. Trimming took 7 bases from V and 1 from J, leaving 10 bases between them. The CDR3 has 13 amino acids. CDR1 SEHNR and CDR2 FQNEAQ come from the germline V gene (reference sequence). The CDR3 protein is CASTLPSQETQYF. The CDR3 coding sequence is TGTGCCAGCACCCTACCCTCCCAAGAGACCCAGTACTTC.

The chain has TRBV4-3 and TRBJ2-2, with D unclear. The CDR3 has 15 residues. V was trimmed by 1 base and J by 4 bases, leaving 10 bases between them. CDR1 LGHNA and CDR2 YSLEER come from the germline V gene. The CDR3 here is CASSQGKGGTGELFF. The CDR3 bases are TGCGCCAGCAGCCAAGGCAAGGGTGGCACCGGGGAGCTGTTTTTT.

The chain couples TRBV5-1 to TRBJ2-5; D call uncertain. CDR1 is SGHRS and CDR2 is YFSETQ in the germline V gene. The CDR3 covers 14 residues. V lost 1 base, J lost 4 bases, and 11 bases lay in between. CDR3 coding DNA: TGCGCCAGCAGCTTGTTCCAGAATTCAGAGACCCAGTACTTC. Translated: CASSLFQNSETQYF. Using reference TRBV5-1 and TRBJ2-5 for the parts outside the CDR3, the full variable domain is KAGVTQTPRYLIKTRGQQVTLSCSPISGHRSVSWYQQTPGQGLQFLFEYFSETQRNKGNFPGRFSGRQFSNSRSEMNVSTLELGDSALYLCASSLFQNSETQYFGPGTRLLVL.

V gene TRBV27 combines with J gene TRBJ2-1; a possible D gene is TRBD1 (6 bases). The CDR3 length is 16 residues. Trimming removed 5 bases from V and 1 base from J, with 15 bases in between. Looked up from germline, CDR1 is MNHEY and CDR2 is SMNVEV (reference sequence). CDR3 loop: CASSKDSWTSYNEQFF. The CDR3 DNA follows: TGTGCCAGCAGTAAGGACAGCTGGACTTCCTACAATGAGCAGTTCTTC.

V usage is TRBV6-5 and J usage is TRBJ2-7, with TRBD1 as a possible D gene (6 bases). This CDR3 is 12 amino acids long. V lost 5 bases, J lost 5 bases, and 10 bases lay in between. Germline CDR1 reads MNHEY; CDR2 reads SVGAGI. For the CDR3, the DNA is TGTGCCAGCAGTACAGGGTCCCACGAGCAGTACTTC. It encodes CASSTGSHEQYF.

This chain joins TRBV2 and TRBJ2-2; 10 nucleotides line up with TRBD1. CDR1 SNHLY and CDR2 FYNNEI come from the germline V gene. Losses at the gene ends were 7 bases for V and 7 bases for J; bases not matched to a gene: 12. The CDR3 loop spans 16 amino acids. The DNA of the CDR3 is TGTGCCAGCAAGTCGGAGGGGACAGGGGTCAGCGGGGAGCTGTTTTTT. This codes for CASKSEGTGVSGELFF.

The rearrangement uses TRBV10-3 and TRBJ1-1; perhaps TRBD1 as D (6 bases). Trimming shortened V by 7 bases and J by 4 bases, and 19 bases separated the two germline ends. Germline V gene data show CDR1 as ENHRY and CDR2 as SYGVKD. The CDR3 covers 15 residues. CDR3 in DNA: TGTGCCATCACCCCAGGCGGGGGCCGGGTCACTGAAGCTTTCTTT. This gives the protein CAITPGGGRVTEAFF.

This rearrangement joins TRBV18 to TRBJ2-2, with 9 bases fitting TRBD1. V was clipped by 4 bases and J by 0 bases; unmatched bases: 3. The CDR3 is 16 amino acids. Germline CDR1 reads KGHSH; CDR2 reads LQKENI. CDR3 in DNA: TGTGCCAGCTCACGAAGACAGGGGGCGAACACCGGGGAGCTGTTTTTT. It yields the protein CASSRRQGANTGELFF.

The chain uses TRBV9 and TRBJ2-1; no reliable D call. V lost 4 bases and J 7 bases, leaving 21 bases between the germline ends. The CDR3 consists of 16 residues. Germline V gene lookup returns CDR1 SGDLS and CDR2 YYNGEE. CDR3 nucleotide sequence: TGTGCCAGCAGCTCCGCCAATGGGTTAGGGTTAAATGAGCAGTTCTTC. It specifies CASSSANGLGLNEQFF.

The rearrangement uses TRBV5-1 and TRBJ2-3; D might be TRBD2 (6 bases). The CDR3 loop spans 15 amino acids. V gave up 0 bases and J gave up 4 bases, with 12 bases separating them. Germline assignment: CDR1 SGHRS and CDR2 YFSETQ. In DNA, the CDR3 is TGCGCCAGCAGCTTGGGTCCTAGCGACCCAGATACGCAGTATTTT. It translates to CASSLGPSDPDTQYF.

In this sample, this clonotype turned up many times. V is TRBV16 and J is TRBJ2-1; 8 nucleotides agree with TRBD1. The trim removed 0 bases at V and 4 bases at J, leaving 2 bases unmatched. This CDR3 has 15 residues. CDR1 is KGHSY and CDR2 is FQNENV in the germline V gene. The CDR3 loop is CASSQSRTGYNEQFF. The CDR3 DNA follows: TGTGCCAGCAGCCAATCTAGGACAGGGTACAATGAGCAGTTCTTC. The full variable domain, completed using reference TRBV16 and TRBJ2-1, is GEEVAQTPKHLVRGEGQKAKLYCAPIKGHSYVFWYQQVLKNEFKFLISFQNENVFDETGMPKERFSAKCLPNSPCSLEIQATKLEDSAVYFCASSQSRTGYNEQFFGPGTRLTVL.